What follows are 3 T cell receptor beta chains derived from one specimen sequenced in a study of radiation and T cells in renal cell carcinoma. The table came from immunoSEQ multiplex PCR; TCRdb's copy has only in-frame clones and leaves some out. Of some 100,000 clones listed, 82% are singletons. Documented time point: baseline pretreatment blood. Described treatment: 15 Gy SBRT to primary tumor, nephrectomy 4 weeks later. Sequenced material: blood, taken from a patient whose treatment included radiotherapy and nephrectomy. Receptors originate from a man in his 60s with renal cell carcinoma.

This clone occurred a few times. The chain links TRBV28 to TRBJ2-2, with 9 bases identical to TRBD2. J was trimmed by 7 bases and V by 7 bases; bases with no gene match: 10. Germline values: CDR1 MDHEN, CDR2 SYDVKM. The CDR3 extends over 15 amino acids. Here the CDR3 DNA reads TGTGCCAGCACCCAAGTAGCGGGAGCGATCGGGGAGCTGTTTTTT. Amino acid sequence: CASTQVAGAIGELFF. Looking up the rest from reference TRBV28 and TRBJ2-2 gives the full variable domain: DVKVTQSSRYLVKRTGEKVFLECVQDMDHENMFWYRQDPGLGLRLIYFSYDVKMKEKGDIPEGYSVSREKKERFSLILESASTNQTSMYLCASTQVAGAIGELFFGEGSRLTVL.

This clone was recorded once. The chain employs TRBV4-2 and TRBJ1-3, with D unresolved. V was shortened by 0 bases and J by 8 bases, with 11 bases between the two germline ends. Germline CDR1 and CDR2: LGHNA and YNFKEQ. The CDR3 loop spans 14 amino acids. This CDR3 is CASSQEQVQDTIYF. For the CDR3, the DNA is TGTGCCAGCAGCCAAGAGCAGGTCCAGGACACCATATATTTT.

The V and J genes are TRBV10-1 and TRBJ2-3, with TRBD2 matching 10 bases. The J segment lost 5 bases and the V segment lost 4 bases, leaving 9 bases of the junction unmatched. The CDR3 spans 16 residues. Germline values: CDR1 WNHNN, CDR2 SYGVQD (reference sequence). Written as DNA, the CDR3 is TGCGCCAGCAGTGCGGTACCGGGACTAGCGATAGATACGCAGTATTTT. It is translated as CASSAVPGLAIDTQYF.